Below are 8 T cell receptor beta chains sequenced from a single sample in a study of cytomegalovirus exposure and HLA in healthy donors. Primers for the PCR totalled 60 Vbeta and 13 Jbeta. The data were produced by immunoSEQ multiplex PCR, yet TCRdb's version contains in-frame clones alone and is incomplete. The table records about 98,000 clones, over 60% of them present only once. The sequencing sample was made of PBMCs. Source of these receptors: a human donor in good health.

This chain uses TRBV18 with TRBJ2-5; 10 bases align to TRBD1. Germline CDR1 KGHSH, CDR2 LQKENI. V gave up 0 bases and J gave up 7 bases; unmatched junction bases: 8. The CDR3 covers 16 residues. CDR3 nucleotides: TGTGCCAGCTCACCACCGGACAGGGGGACCTTAGGGACCCAGTACTTC. Its protein is CASSPPDRGTLGTQYF.

The gene calls are TRBV19 and TRBJ1-1, with 9 bases fitting TRBD1. This CDR3 region has 12 residues. Germline assignment: CDR1 LNHDA and CDR2 SQIVND (reference sequence). V trimming: 8 bases; J trimming: 4 bases; junction bases outside the gene matches: 2. In DNA form, the CDR3 reads TGTGCCAGTGGGACAGGGATCACTGAAGCTTTCTTT. Protein product: CASGTGITEAFF.

Here the CDR3 DNA reads TGTGCCAGCAGCTTATTAAGGGGCACCGGGGAGCTGTTTTTT. It specifies CASSLLRGTGELFF. The rearrangement links TRBV7-6 to TRBJ2-2; TRBD1 is a possible D gene (5 bases). V lost 2 bases and J lost 4, with 8 bases in between. This CDR3 comprises 14 residues. CDR1 and CDR2 from the germline V gene are SGHVS and FNYEAQ. Full variable domain (remainder filled in from reference TRBV7-6 and TRBJ2-2): GAGVSQSPRYKVTKRGQDVALRCDPISGHVSLYWYRQALGQGPEFLTYFNYEAQQDKSGLPNDRFSAERPEGSISTLTIQRTEQRDSAMYRCASSLLRGTGELFFGEGSRLTVL.

CDR3 in DNA: TGTGCCAGCAGTTTTTCGGCGGGAAGGGACAGGGTGGGCGAGCAGTACTTC. Translated: CASSFSAGRDRVGEQYF. The chain carries TRBV7-9 and TRBJ2-7, with TRBD1 matching 9 bases. The CDR3 spans 17 residues. The ends lost 6 bases at V and 6 bases at J; junction bases unmatched: 18. Germline V gene data show CDR1 as SEHNR and CDR2 as FQNEAQ (reference sequence).

The chain couples TRBV18 to TRBJ1-3; 7 bases agree with TRBD1. After removal of 2 bases from V and 5 bases from J, the junction contained 3 bases not matched to a gene. The CDR3 totals 14 residues. Germline V gives CDR1 KGHSH, CDR2 LQKENI. CDR3 sequence: CASSPTTGRNTIYF. The CDR3 DNA follows: TGTGCCAGCTCACCAACGACAGGGCGAAACACCATATATTTT.

V usage is TRBV5-1 and J usage is TRBJ2-2; D not resolved. The CDR3 totals 13 residues. Germline assignment: CDR1 SGHRS and CDR2 YFSETQ. V was trimmed by 2 bases and J by 3 bases, leaving 5 bases between them. DNA of the CDR3: TGCGCCAGCAGCTTTACGGACACCGGGGAGCTGTTTTTT. Its translation: CASSFTDTGELFF.

The chain couples TRBV6-6 to TRBJ2-5; D unresolved. The DNA end favors TRBJ2-7, so the J call may be wrong. Germline CDR1 reads MNHNY; CDR2 reads SVGAGI (reference sequence). This CDR3 comprises 15 residues. This CDR3 is CASSYPPQMAYEQYF. Written as DNA, the CDR3 is TGTGCCAGCAGTTACCCGCCACAGATGGCCTACGAGCAGTACTTC.

The rearrangement joins TRBV6-5 to TRBJ1-2; 9 bases are shared with TRBD1. Looked up from germline, CDR1 is MNHEY and CDR2 is SVGAGI. After removal of 7 bases from V and 6 bases from J, the junction contained 3 bases not matched to a gene. The CDR3 has 12 residues. The CDR3 spells CASTRTGDGYTF. CDR3 in DNA: TGTGCCAGCACCCGGACAGGGGATGGCTACACCTTC.